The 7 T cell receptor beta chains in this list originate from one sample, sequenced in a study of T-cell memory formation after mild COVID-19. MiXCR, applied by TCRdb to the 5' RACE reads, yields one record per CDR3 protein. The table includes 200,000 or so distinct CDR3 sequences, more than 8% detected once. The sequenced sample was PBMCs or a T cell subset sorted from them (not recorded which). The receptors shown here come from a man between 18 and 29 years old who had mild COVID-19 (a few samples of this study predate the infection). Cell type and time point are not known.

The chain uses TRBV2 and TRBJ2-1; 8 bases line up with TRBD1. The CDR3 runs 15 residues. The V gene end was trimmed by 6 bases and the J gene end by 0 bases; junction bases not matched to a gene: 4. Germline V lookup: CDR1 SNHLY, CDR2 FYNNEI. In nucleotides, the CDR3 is TGTGCCAGCAGCCCCGACAGGGGCTCCTACAATGAGCAGTTCTTC. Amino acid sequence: CASSPDRGSYNEQFF.

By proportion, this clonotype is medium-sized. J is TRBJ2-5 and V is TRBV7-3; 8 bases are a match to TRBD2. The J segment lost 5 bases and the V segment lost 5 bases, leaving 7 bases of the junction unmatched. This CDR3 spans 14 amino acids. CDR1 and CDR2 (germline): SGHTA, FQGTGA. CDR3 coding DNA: TGTGCCAGCAGCCCGGGGGGGCCCTTGGAGACCCAGTACTTC. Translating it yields CASSPGGPLETQYF.

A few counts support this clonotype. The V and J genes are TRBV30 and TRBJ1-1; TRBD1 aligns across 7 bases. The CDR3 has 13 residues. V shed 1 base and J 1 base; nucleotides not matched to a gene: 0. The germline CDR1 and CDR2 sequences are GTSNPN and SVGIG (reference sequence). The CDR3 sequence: CAWSEGANTEAFF. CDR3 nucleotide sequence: TGTGCCTGGAGTGAGGGGGCGAACACTGAAGCTTTCTTT.

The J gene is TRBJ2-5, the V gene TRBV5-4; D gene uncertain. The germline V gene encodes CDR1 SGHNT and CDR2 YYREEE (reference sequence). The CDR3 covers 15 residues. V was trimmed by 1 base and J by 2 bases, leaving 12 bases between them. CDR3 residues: CASSLSLTQQETQYF. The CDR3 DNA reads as TGTGCCAGCAGCTTGTCCTTGACACAACAAGAGACCCAGTACTTC.

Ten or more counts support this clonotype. CDR3 coding DNA: TGTGCCAGCAGCTCGGCCCGTCTGAATATGGTCCAGGGTGGGAAGACCCAGTACTTC. It yields the protein CASSSARLNMVQGGKTQYF. The gene calls are TRBV7-9 and TRBJ2-5; tentatively, D is TRBD1 (5 bases). The V end was cut by 4 bases, the J end by 6 bases, with 30 bases between. The germline V gene has CDR1 SEHNR and CDR2 FQNEAQ (reference sequence). The CDR3 consists of 19 residues.

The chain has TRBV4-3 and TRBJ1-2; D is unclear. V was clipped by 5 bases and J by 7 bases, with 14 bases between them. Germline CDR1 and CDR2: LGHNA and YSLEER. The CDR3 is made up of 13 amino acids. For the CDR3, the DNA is TGCGCCAGCAGCGTGGTGGGGAAGGCTGGCTACACCTTC. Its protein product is CASSVVGKAGYTF.

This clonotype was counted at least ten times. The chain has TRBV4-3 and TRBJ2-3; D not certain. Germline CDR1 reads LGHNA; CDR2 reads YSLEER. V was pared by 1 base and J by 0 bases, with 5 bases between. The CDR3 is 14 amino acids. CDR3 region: CASSQGPSTDTQYF. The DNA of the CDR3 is TGCGCCAGCAGCCAAGGACCTAGCACAGATACGCAGTATTTT.